Shown below are 3 T cell receptor beta chains from a single sample sequenced in a study of blood T cell repertoires in COVID-19. TCRdb's table, derived via immunoSEQ multiplex PCR, lists solely in-frame clones and lacks some. In the table there are some 220,000 clones, over 80% of which are singletons. The sequenced material came from peripheral blood. All receptors derive from a woman younger than 45 with COVID-19, enrolled during active disease.

J is TRBJ1-1 and V is TRBV9; D perhaps matches TRBD1 (5 bases). The CDR3 sequence is 14 residues long. CDR1 SGDLS and CDR2 YYNGEE come from the germline V gene. V was cut by 0 bases and J by 7 bases, with 13 bases left in between. This CDR3 is CASSVAGQGSEAFF. DNA for the CDR3: TGTGCCAGCAGCGTAGCTGGGCAGGGTAGTGAAGCTTTCTTT.

V usage is TRBV6-2 or TRBV6-3 and J usage is TRBJ2-2; 13 nucleotides align to TRBD2. Germline CDR1 and CDR2: MNHEY and SVGEGT. The CDR3 has 15 amino acids. With V trimmed by 2 bases and J by 6 bases, 0 bases remained unmatched. The CDR3 reads CASSYTSGGAGELFF. The CDR3 coding sequence is TGTGCCAGCAGTTACACTAGCGGGGGGGCCGGGGAGCTGTTTTTT.

The V gene is TRBV6-5, the J gene TRBJ2-7; D not certain. CDR3 length: 12 residues. Germline lookup yields CDR1 MNHEY and CDR2 SVGAGI. V lost 4 bases, J lost 7 bases, and 11 bases lay in between. The CDR3 protein is CASSFSDSEQYF. The CDR3 bases are TGTGCCAGCAGTTTCTCCGACTCGGAGCAGTACTTC.